These 24 T cell receptor beta chains were sequenced from one sample in a study of blood T cell repertoires in COVID-19. TCRdb's copy holds only in-frame clones and misses some; the assay was immunoSEQ multiplex PCR. The sample lists a few hundred thousand clones; more than 70% were seen once. The sample was peripheral blood. The source of these receptors is an older woman with COVID-19, enrolled during active disease.

This clone was counted between two and nine times. This rearrangement joins TRBV9 to TRBJ2-2, with a weak D call TRBD1 (6 bases). CDR1 is SGDLS, CDR2 YYNGEE, per germline. Trimming removed 2 bases from V and 1 base from J, with 12 bases in between. The CDR3 covers 16 residues. The CDR3 loop reads CASSVRQGQNTGELFF. The CDR3 region has the DNA TGTGCCAGCAGCGTTAGGCAGGGACAGAACACCGGGGAGCTGTTTTTT.

CDR3 coding DNA: TGCGCCAGCAGCCATTCTCCCGGGTCCCCGAAGGACAATGAGCAGTTCTTC. Translated: CASSHSPGSPKDNEQFF. V is TRBV4-1 and J is TRBJ2-1; D ambiguous. Trimming left V 3 bases short and J 5 bases short, with 20 bases between. CDR3 length equals 17 residues. Germline lookup yields CDR1 MGHRA and CDR2 YSYEKL.

The chain carries TRBV29-1 and TRBJ1-4, with 12 positions matching TRBD1. The CDR3 is made up of 14 amino acids. The V segment lost 4 bases and the J segment 7 bases; nucleotides outside the gene matches: 4. CDR1 is SQVTM and CDR2 is ANQGSEA in the germline V gene. The CDR3 coding sequence is TGCAGCGTTGGGGACAGGGGGCTGAGTGAAAAACTGTTTTTT. It translates to CSVGDRGLSEKLFF.

This chain connects TRBV5-1 to TRBJ1-5; D unclear. CDR3 length: 13 amino acids. Germline V gene sequence: CDR1 SGHRS, CDR2 YFSETQ. The V gene lost 5 bases and the J gene lost 5 bases, with 11 bases spanning the gap. CDR3 in amino acids: CASSRGYDQPQHF. The CDR3 DNA sequence: TGCGCCAGCAGTCGCGGGTACGATCAGCCCCAGCATTTT.

The CDR3 protein is CASSPGLAYNEQFF. For the CDR3, the DNA is TGTGCCAGCTCACCGGGACTAGCGTACAATGAGCAGTTCTTC. The V gene is TRBV18, the J gene TRBJ2-1, with 10 bases fitting TRBD2. The germline V gene has CDR1 KGHSH and CDR2 LQKENI. V dropped 3 bases and J dropped 4; count of bases not matched to a gene: 0. The CDR3 is made up of 14 amino acids.

J is TRBJ1-2 and V is TRBV6-5, with 11 bases aligning to TRBD1. Losses at the gene ends were 8 bases for V and 3 bases for J; bases not matched to a gene: 5. The CDR3 loop spans 14 amino acids. In germline, CDR1 is MNHEY, CDR2 SVGAGI. DNA of the CDR3: TGTGCCAGCTATACGGGACAGGGGGACTATGGCTACACCTTC. It encodes CASYTGQGDYGYTF.

V gene TRBV10-3 combines with J gene TRBJ1-2; D gene ambiguous. Trimming removed 6 bases from V and 0 bases from J, with 11 bases in between. Looked up from germline, CDR1 is ENHRY and CDR2 is SYGVKD. This CDR3 contains 14 residues. This CDR3 is CAISLFGANYGYTF. The CDR3 coding sequence is TGTGCCATCAGCCTGTTTGGAGCTAACTATGGCTACACCTTC.

This sequence joins TRBV6-5 and TRBJ1-3; unclear D gene. The CDR3 has 15 residues. Trimming took off 0 bases at V and 4 bases at J, with 10 bases between the two ends. Germline loops: CDR1 MNHEY, CDR2 SVGAGI. The CDR3 DNA follows: TGTGCCAGCAGTTACTCGGTAGTTTCGGGAAACACCATATATTTT. Encoded protein: CASSYSVVSGNTIYF.

The rearrangement links TRBV11-3 to TRBJ1-2; maybe TRBD1 (6 bases). The germline V and J ends were trimmed by 3 bases and 5 bases, with 16 bases remaining between them. The CDR3 length is 15 residues. CDR1 is SGHNT and CDR2 is YENEEA in the germline V gene. CDR3 loop: CASSLGTGGSYGYTF. The CDR3 nucleotides are TGTGCCAGCAGCTTGGGGACGGGGGGCTCTTATGGCTACACCTTC.

V and J are TRBV7-3 and TRBJ1-1; D uncertain. The germline CDR1 and CDR2 sequences are SGHTA and FQGTGA. The ends were cut back, 2 bases at V and 6 bases at J, with 16 bases in the middle. CDR3 length: 15 residues. This CDR3 is CASSLLAPPRSEAFF. CDR3 DNA sequence: TGTGCCAGCAGCTTACTAGCTCCACCCAGGTCTGAAGCTTTCTTT.

The gene calls are TRBV5-4 and TRBJ1-2, with D possibly matching TRBD1 (5 bases). Deletions cut 3 bases from V and 7 bases from J, with 22 bases between. Germline assignment: CDR1 SGHNT and CDR2 YYREEE (reference sequence). This CDR3 is built from 16 residues. CDR3 protein: CASSSPGLSPGAGYTF. The CDR3 DNA follows: TGTGCCAGCAGCTCACCGGGACTCTCACCTGGTGCTGGCTACACCTTC.

V and J are TRBV3-1 (or the pseudogene TRBV3-2) and TRBJ1-5; the D is unclear. Germline V gene data show CDR1 as LGHDT and CDR2 as YNNKEL (reference sequence). Trimming took 4 bases from V and 5 from J, leaving 9 bases between them. CDR3 size: 13 residues. The DNA of the CDR3 is TGTGCCAGCAGCCCGGGTAGGTATCAGCCCCAGCATTTT. Protein product: CASSPGRYQPQHF.

V usage is TRBV19 and J usage is TRBJ1-6, with TRBD1 identical over 7 bases. J lost 7 bases, V lost 7 bases, and 7 bases had no gene match. This CDR3 has 14 residues. The V gene's germline CDR1 is LNHDA and CDR2 SQIVND (reference sequence). The CDR3 is CASTPRDSNSPLHF. CDR3 coding DNA: TGTGCCAGTACTCCCCGGGACAGCAATTCACCCCTCCACTTT.

This clone was detected once. The chain uses TRBV19 and TRBJ2-1; TRBD2 matches 9 bases. CDR1 is LNHDA, CDR2 SQIVND, per germline (reference sequence). V shed 5 bases and J 8 bases; nucleotides not matched to a gene: 7. The CDR3 runs to 14 residues. The CDR3 DNA follows: TGTGCCAGTAGTCGACTAGCGGTGGGATATGAGCAGTTCTTC. It yields the protein CASSRLAVGYEQFF.

This clone is a singleton in its sample. This sequence joins TRBV5-1 and TRBJ1-5; no clear D gene. The CDR3 is made up of 13 amino acids. Trimming took 0 bases from V and 4 from J, leaving 5 bases between them. Germline loops: CDR1 SGHRS, CDR2 YFSETQ. The CDR3 DNA sequence: TGCGCCAGCAGCTTGGGCAGGAATCAGCCCCAGCATTTT. Its translation: CASSLGRNQPQHF.

This rearrangement joins TRBV5-1 to TRBJ1-4; 9 bases agree with TRBD1. CDR1 and CDR2 from the germline V gene are SGHRS and YFSETQ. With 4 bases clipped from V and 7 bases from J, the junction kept 8 bases outside the gene matches. CDR3 length: 15 residues. This CDR3 reads CASSLGGQGGEKLFF. The CDR3 DNA sequence: TGCGCCAGCAGCCTGGGGGGACAGGGTGGTGAAAAACTGTTTTTT.

V usage is TRBV5-1 and J usage is TRBJ2-3; 7 positions match TRBD1. In germline, CDR1 is SGHRS, CDR2 YFSETQ. Trimming removed 2 bases from V and 0 bases from J; junction bases left unmatched: 9. CDR3 size: 17 residues. The CDR3 region has the DNA TGCGCCAGCAGCTTCCCCAAGACAGGGTTTAGCACAGATACGCAGTATTTT. It specifies CASSFPKTGFSTDTQYF.

The chain joins TRBV7-2 to TRBJ1-5; D unclear. The V gene lost 0 bases and the J gene lost 14 bases, with 14 bases spanning the gap. The CDR3 consists of 13 residues. Per germline, CDR1 SGHTA and CDR2 FQGNSA. The CDR3 DNA reads TGTGCCAGCAGCTTAGCGCTGGCTCTAGTAAAGCATTTT. Translating it yields CASSLALALVKHF.

The rearrangement uses TRBV3-1 (or the pseudogene TRBV3-2) and TRBJ1-1; possibly TRBD1 for D (5 bases). The germline V and J ends were trimmed by 0 bases and 10 bases, with 15 bases remaining between them. The CDR3 is 14 residues long. The V gene's germline CDR1 is LGHDT and CDR2 YNNKEL (reference sequence). For the CDR3, the DNA is TGTGCCAGCAGCCAAGAAGGGTGGGCCCAGGGAGCTTTCTTT. Amino acid sequence: CASSQEGWAQGAFF.

The J gene is TRBJ1-2, the V gene TRBV9; D is possibly TRBD1 (5 bases). Germline V gene lookup returns CDR1 SGDLS and CDR2 YYNGEE. The CDR3 runs 15 residues. V was shortened by 2 bases and J by 3 bases, with 14 bases between the two germline ends. The CDR3 bases are TGTGCCAGCAGCGTGGGCGGCAGGGTGGACTATGGCTACACCTTC. Its translation: CASSVGGRVDYGYTF.

The V gene is TRBV3-1 (or the pseudogene TRBV3-2), the J gene TRBJ1-2, with 7 bases lining up with TRBD1. V lost 2 bases, J lost 3 bases, and 3 bases stayed unmatched. The CDR3 covers 14 residues. Germline CDR1 and CDR2: LGHDT and YNNKEL (reference sequence). In DNA, the CDR3 is TGTGCCAGCAGCCAACTACAGGGGTACTATGGCTACACCTTC. Its translation: CASSQLQGYYGYTF.

The chain carries TRBV6-5 and TRBJ1-2, with 7 bases that match TRBD1. V lost 6 bases, J lost 2 bases, and 6 bases stayed unmatched. CDR1 and CDR2 (germline): MNHEY, SVGAGI. The CDR3 has 14 residues. The CDR3 loop reads CASRREQGNYGYTF. The CDR3 DNA reads as TGTGCCAGCAGGAGGGAACAGGGGAACTATGGCTACACCTTC.

The chain links TRBV2 to TRBJ2-7; 8 bases agree with TRBD1. Germline V lookup: CDR1 SNHLY, CDR2 FYNNEI. V was clipped by 7 bases and J by 0 bases; unmatched bases: 5. The CDR3 contains 14 residues. The CDR3: CASILRGHSYEQYF. CDR3 bases: TGTGCCAGCATCCTCAGGGGGCACTCCTACGAGCAGTACTTC.

This chain joins TRBV18 and TRBJ1-6; 10 bases match TRBD1. The CDR3 is 17 residues long. Trimming took 3 bases from V and 7 from J; bases not matched to a gene: 9. Germline V gene sequence: CDR1 KGHSH, CDR2 LQKENI. The chain's CDR3 is CASSPPTGGVFNSPLHF. The DNA for the CDR3 is TGTGCCAGCTCACCGCCGACAGGGGGCGTATTCAATTCACCCCTCCACTTT. Using reference TRBV18 and TRBJ1-6 for the parts outside the CDR3, the full variable domain is NAGVMQNPRHLVRRRGQEARLRCSPMKGHSHVYWYRQLPEEGLKFMVYLQKENIIDESGMPKERFSAEFPKEGPSILRIQQVVRGDSAAYFCASSPPTGGVFNSPLHFGNGTRLTVT.